Each of the 27 T cell receptor beta chains below was sequenced from the same sample in a study of T cells after yellow fever vaccination. TCRdb re-analysed the 5' RACE reads in MiXCR, keeping a single row per CDR3 protein. Of some 200,000 distinct CDR3 sequences listed, approximately 10% are singletons. The sample here was CD8+ T cells sorted from PBMCs, taken 15 days after the yellow fever booster vaccination. Receptors originate from a young man who received the YFV17D yellow fever vaccine.

The gene calls are TRBV11-3 and TRBJ2-1; maybe TRBD1 (6 bases). CDR1 and CDR2 (germline): SGHNT, YENEEA. V was cut by 5 bases and J by 8 bases, with 16 bases left in between. This CDR3 comprises 14 residues. The CDR3: CASSPDTGMDEQFF. Written as DNA, the CDR3 is TGTGCCAGCAGCCCAGACACAGGGATGGATGAGCAGTTCTTC.

This clonotype appeared many times. This chain links TRBV5-6 with TRBJ1-6; 9 bases agree with TRBD1. Germline assignment: CDR1 SGHDT and CDR2 YYEEEE. This CDR3 comprises 15 residues. The J segment lost 7 bases and the V segment lost 5 bases, leaving 7 bases of the junction unmatched. Here the CDR3 reads CASRWGTGSNSPLHF. The CDR3 bases are TGTGCCAGCAGGTGGGGGACAGGGTCCAATTCACCCCTCCACTTT. The full variable domain, in which reference TRBV5-6 and TRBJ1-6 provide the parts outside the CDR3, is DAGVTQSPTHLIKTRGQQVTLRCSPKSGHDTVSWYQQALGQGPQFIFQYYEEEERQRGNFPDRFSGHQFPNYSSELNVNALLLGDSALYLCASRWGTGSNSPLHFGNGTRLTVT.

This clonotype was recorded at least ten times. The rearrangement uses TRBV6-6 and TRBJ1-1, with TRBD1 as a possible D gene (6 bases). Trimming took 11 bases from V and 0 from J, leaving 13 bases between them. Germline assignment: CDR1 MNHNY and CDR2 SVGAGI (reference sequence). The CDR3 loop spans 13 amino acids. The CDR3 bases are TGTGCCGTGTTCAGGGGCATGAACACTGAAGCTTTCTTT. This translates into CAVFRGMNTEAFF.

This chain links TRBV24-1 with TRBJ2-5, with D perhaps matching TRBD1 (6 bases). Trimming shortened V by 3 bases and J by 5 bases, and 9 bases separated the two germline ends. This CDR3 region has 13 residues. Germline lookup yields CDR1 KGHDR and CDR2 SFDVKD. The CDR3 loop reads CATSDETGETQYF. The CDR3 bases are TGTGCCACCAGTGATGAAACAGGGGAGACCCAGTACTTC.

This clonotype has more than one count but fewer than ten. The chain is built from TRBV10-3 and TRBJ1-6, with 10 positions matching TRBD1. The V segment lost 3 bases and the J segment 1 base; nucleotides outside the gene matches: 12. CDR3 size: 20 residues. Germline CDR1 reads ENHRY; CDR2 reads SYGVKD. The CDR3, as DNA: TGTGCCATCAGTGATGAGTGGAGGTGGACAGGGGGTTCCTATAATTCACCCCTCCACTTT. Residues: CAISDEWRWTGGSYNSPLHF.

The chain uses TRBV4-1 and TRBJ2-7; 8 nucleotides align to TRBD2. The CDR3 runs 16 residues. CDR1 is MGHRA, CDR2 YSYEKL, per germline. V lost 0 bases, J lost 7 bases, and 11 bases stayed unmatched. In DNA form, the CDR3 reads TGCGCCAGCAGCCAAGAGACCGGACTAGCTTTCTGGGAGCAGTACTTC. This sequence encodes CASSQETGLAFWEQYF.

The V gene is TRBV27, the J gene TRBJ2-6, with D unresolved. Germline CDR1 is MNHEY and CDR2 is SMNVEV (reference sequence). The V end was cut by 0 bases, the J end by 0 bases, with 9 bases between. The CDR3 runs 17 residues. CDR3 sequence reads: CASSLSVAASGANVLTF. The CDR3 nucleotides are TGTGCCAGCAGTTTATCGGTGGCAGCCTCTGGGGCCAACGTCCTGACTTTC.

This rearrangement joins TRBV9 to TRBJ2-2, with 13 bases matching TRBD2. After removal of 2 bases from V and 4 bases from J, the junction contained 2 bases not matched to a gene. This CDR3 is built from 16 residues. Per the germline V gene, CDR1 is SGDLS and CDR2 is YYNGEE. CDR3 DNA: TGTGCCAGCAGCGTGGGACTAGCGGGGCCCACCGGGGAGCTGTTTTTT. Translation gives CASSVGLAGPTGELFF.

The CDR3 loop is CASSAAGELFF. In DNA, the CDR3 is TGCGCCAGCAGTGCTGCCGGGGAGCTGTTTTTT. The rearrangement uses TRBV10-2 and TRBJ2-2; no definite D call. Germline loops: CDR1 WSHSY, CDR2 SAAADI. This CDR3 is built from 11 residues. V gave up 4 bases and J gave up 6 bases, with 3 bases separating them.

The rearrangement links TRBV4-2 to TRBJ2-7; 7 nucleotides match TRBD1. Germline V lookup: CDR1 LGHNA, CDR2 YNFKEQ. The CDR3 consists of 14 residues. V shed 4 bases and J 0 bases; nucleotides not matched to a gene: 3. The CDR3 sequence: CASSPTGSSYEQYF. The CDR3 DNA is TGTGCCAGCAGCCCGACAGGGAGCTCCTACGAGCAGTACTTC.

This clonotype was recorded many times. This chain joins TRBV7-2 and TRBJ1-2; 10 bases are a match to TRBD1. Trimming removed 5 bases from V and 4 bases from J; junction bases left unmatched: 4. Germline CDR1 is SGHTA and CDR2 is FQGNSA. The CDR3 runs 14 residues. Here the CDR3 reads CASSARDRGYGYTF. The CDR3, as DNA: TGTGCCAGCAGCGCCCGGGACAGGGGCTATGGCTACACCTTC.

This clonotype was counted only a few times. This chain connects TRBV6-1 to TRBJ1-1, with D unclear. CDR1 is MNHNS, CDR2 SASEGT, per germline. CDR3 size: 15 residues. V was cut by 1 base and J by 0 bases, with 9 bases left in between. CDR3 in amino acids: CASSEVGFLNTEAFF. The DNA for the CDR3 is TGTGCCAGCAGTGAAGTAGGATTTTTGAACACTGAAGCTTTCTTT.

By proportion, this clonotype is medium-sized. The chain uses TRBV29-1 and TRBJ1-1, with no clear D. The CDR3 spans 14 residues. Germline V gene lookup returns CDR1 SQVTM and CDR2 ANQGSEA. With 3 bases removed from V and 1 base from J, the gap between germline ends came to 12 bases. The CDR3 sequence is CSVEIGMENTEAFF. The DNA for the CDR3 is TGCAGCGTTGAGATAGGGATGGAGAACACTGAAGCTTTCTTT.

This rearrangement joins TRBV29-1 to TRBJ1-1, with D uncertain. Trimming took 2 bases from V and 1 from J, leaving 8 bases between them. The germline gives CDR1 SQVTM, CDR2 ANQGSEA. The CDR3 has 13 amino acids. CDR3 DNA: TGCAGCGTTGAAAATTACAGGAACACTGAAGCTTTCTTT. Translated: CSVENYRNTEAFF.

There are many counts of this clonotype. The chain recombines TRBV29-1 with TRBJ2-2; D is uncertain. This CDR3 comprises 11 residues. V lost 4 bases to trimming and J lost 5 bases, with 5 bases between them. The V gene's germline CDR1 is SQVTM and CDR2 ANQGSEA. CDR3 sequence: CSVVLTGELFF. In DNA form, the CDR3 reads TGCAGCGTTGTACTGACCGGGGAGCTGTTTTTT.

The rearrangement joins TRBV20-1 to TRBJ2-7; TRBD1 agrees at 7 bases. Germline V lookup: CDR1 DFQATT, CDR2 SNEGSKA (reference sequence). The length of the CDR3 is 15 residues. V shed 0 bases, J shed 3 bases, and the junction held 8 bases outside the gene matches. The CDR3 sequence: CSAREREQGYYEQYF. The CDR3 DNA is TGCAGTGCTAGAGAACGGGAACAGGGGTACTACGAGCAGTACTTC.

This clonotype was counted only a few times. The chain links TRBV6-1 to TRBJ1-1; D is unclear. Germline-derived CDR1 and CDR2 are MNHNS and SASEGT. CDR3 size: 13 residues. Trimming shortened V by 3 bases and J by 3 bases, and 8 bases separated the two germline ends. The CDR3 DNA follows: TGTGCCAGCAGTGACAAGTTCTACACTGAAGCTTTCTTT. Residues: CASSDKFYTEAFF.

This clonotype was found a few times. V is TRBV9 and J is TRBJ2-7; TRBD2 might be the D (6 bases). The germline V gene encodes CDR1 SGDLS and CDR2 YYNGEE. V was shortened by 0 bases and J by 5 bases, with 12 bases between the two germline ends. This CDR3 has 14 residues. Here the CDR3 reads CASSVGPGGNEQYF. Here the CDR3 DNA reads TGTGCCAGCAGCGTAGGACCAGGAGGGAACGAGCAGTACTTC.

Ten or more counts support this clonotype. This chain connects TRBV11-2 to TRBJ2-7; 8 nucleotides align to TRBD2. V trimming: 2 bases; J trimming: 3 bases; junction bases outside the gene matches: 3. Germline loops: CDR1 SGHAT, CDR2 FQNNGV. The CDR3 is 14 amino acids. CDR3 in DNA: TGTGCCAGCAGCTTAATAGCGGGGCGCTACGAGCAGTACTTC. Protein: CASSLIAGRYEQYF. Combining the CDR3 with reference TRBV11-2 and TRBJ2-7 gives the whole variable domain EAGVAQSPRYKIIEKRQSVAFWCNPISGHATLYWYQQILGQGPKLLIQFQNNGVVDDSQLPKDRFSAERLKGVDSTLKIQPAKLEDSAVYLCASSLIAGRYEQYFGPGTRLTVT.

In its sample, this clonotype was seen a few times. The chain employs TRBV7-2 and TRBJ2-2; D is possibly TRBD1 (5 bases). The ends were cut back, 5 bases at V and 4 bases at J, with 11 bases in the middle. Germline V gene data show CDR1 as SGHTA and CDR2 as FQGNSA. The CDR3 length is 14 residues. This chain's CDR3 is CASSPLGVTGELFF. DNA for the CDR3: TGTGCCAGCAGCCCTCTAGGGGTCACCGGGGAGCTGTTTTTT.

The chain employs TRBV4-3 and TRBJ2-3, with TRBD2 matching 11 bases. The CDR3 contains 16 residues. Germline values: CDR1 LGHNA, CDR2 YSLEER. V lost 5 bases, J lost 2 bases, and 6 bases stayed unmatched. DNA for the CDR3: TGCGCCAGCAGCGCGAGACTAGCGGGAAACACAGATACGCAGTATTTT. Amino acids: CASSARLAGNTDTQYF.

There are many counts of this clonotype. The chain is built from TRBV29-1 and TRBJ2-6; the D is unclear. The germline V and J ends were trimmed by 4 bases and 0 bases, with 4 bases remaining between them. The CDR3 runs to 13 residues. The germline V gene has CDR1 SQVTM and CDR2 ANQGSEA. CDR3 protein: CSVGFSGANVLTF. The CDR3 DNA follows: TGCAGCGTTGGGTTCTCTGGGGCCAACGTCCTGACTTTC.

This clonotype was picked up many times. The J gene is TRBJ1-1, the V gene TRBV12-3 or TRBV12-4; D is ambiguous. CDR3 length equals 13 residues. The ends were cut back, 3 bases at V and 4 bases at J, with 9 bases in the middle. CDR3 region: CASSLSGGTEAFF. The DNA of the CDR3 is TGTGCCAGCAGTTTGAGTGGAGGCACTGAAGCTTTCTTT.

This clonotype turned up a few times. The rearrangement joins TRBV5-4 to TRBJ2-5; 8 nucleotides line up with TRBD2. V gave up 4 bases and J gave up 2 bases; unmatched junction bases: 7. The CDR3 loop spans 15 amino acids. Germline V lookup: CDR1 SGHNT, CDR2 YYREEE (reference sequence). The CDR3 coding sequence is TGTGCCAGCAGCCGGGGGGGGGTCCCACAAGAGACCCAGTACTTC. Protein product: CASSRGGVPQETQYF.

J is TRBJ2-3 and V is TRBV20-1; D is unclear. Trimming pared 0 bases from V and 4 bases from J, leaving 17 bases between. Germline lookup yields CDR1 DFQATT and CDR2 SNEGSKA (reference sequence). The CDR3 spans 16 residues. CDR3 DNA sequence: TGCAGTGCTAGAGATCGAGGACGAGGCCCCCCAGATACGCAGTATTTT. Translated: CSARDRGRGPPDTQYF.

This clonotype came up a few times. The J gene is TRBJ2-5, the V gene TRBV6-8; 8 bases map to TRBD1. The CDR3 consists of 14 residues. Germline-derived CDR1 and CDR2 are MNHGY and SAAAGT. With 7 bases clipped from V and 4 bases from J, the junction kept 8 bases outside the gene matches. CDR3 residues: CASTLRGPRETQYF. The CDR3 DNA is TGTGCCAGCACCCTCAGGGGGCCGAGAGAGACCCAGTACTTC.

This clonotype was detected ten times or more. The rearrangement uses TRBV2 and TRBJ2-6; no clear D gene. Germline assignment: CDR1 SNHLY and CDR2 FYNNEI. Trimming removed 2 bases from V and 2 bases from J, with 7 bases in between. There are 15 residues in the CDR3. In DNA, the CDR3 is TGTGCCAGCAGTGAATCGGACGCTGGGGCCAACGTCCTGACTTTC. Its protein product is CASSESDAGANVLTF.